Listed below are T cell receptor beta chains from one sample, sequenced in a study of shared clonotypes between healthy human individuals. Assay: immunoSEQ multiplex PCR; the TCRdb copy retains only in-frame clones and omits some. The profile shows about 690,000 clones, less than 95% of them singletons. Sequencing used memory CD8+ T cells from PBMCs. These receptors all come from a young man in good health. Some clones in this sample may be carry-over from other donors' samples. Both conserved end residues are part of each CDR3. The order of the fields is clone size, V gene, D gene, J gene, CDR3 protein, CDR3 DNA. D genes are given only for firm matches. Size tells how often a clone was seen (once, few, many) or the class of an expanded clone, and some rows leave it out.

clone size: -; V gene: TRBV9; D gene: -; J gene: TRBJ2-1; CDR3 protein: CASSRSLALQFDEQFF; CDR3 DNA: TGTGCCAGCTCCCGATCTCTAGCTCTGCAATTCGATGAGCAGTTCTTC
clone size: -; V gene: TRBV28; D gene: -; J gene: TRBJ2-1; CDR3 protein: CASLRDNEQFF; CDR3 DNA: TGTGCCAGTCTCAGGGATAATGAGCAGTTCTTC
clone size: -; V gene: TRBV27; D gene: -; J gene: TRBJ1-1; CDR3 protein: CASSLIIGFTEAFF; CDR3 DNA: TGTGCCAGCAGTTTAATTATAGGGTTCACTGAAGCTTTCTTT
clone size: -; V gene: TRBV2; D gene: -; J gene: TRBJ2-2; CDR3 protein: CASRGTLLGELFF; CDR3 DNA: TGTGCCAGCCGGGGCACGTTACTGGGGGAGCTGTTTTTT
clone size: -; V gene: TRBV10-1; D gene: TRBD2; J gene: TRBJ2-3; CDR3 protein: CASSDGTSGTDTQYF; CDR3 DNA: TGCGCCAGCAGTGATGGGACTAGCGGCACAGATACGCAGTATTTT
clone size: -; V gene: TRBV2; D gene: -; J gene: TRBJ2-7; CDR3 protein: CASSEALTAGASYEQYF; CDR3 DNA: TGTGCCAGCAGTGAAGCGCTTACGGCAGGGGCTTCCTACGAGCAGTACTTC
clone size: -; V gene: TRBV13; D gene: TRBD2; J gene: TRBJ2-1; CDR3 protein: CASSFLADYNEQFF; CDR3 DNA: TGTGCCAGCAGCTTTCTAGCGGACTACAATGAGCAGTTCTTC
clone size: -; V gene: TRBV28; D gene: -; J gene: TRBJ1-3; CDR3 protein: CASSLGRRVENTIYF; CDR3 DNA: TGTGCCAGCAGTTTAGGGCGTCGGGTCGAAAACACCATATATTTT
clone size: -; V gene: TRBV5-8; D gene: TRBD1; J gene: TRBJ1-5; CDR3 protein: CASIDPTGQGGNQPQHF; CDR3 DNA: TGTGCCAGCATCGATCCGACAGGGCAAGGCGGCAATCAGCCCCAGCATTTT
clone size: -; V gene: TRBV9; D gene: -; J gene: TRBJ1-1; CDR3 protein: CASSKWDTEAFF; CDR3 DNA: TGTGCCAGCAGCAAATGGGACACTGAAGCTTTCTTT
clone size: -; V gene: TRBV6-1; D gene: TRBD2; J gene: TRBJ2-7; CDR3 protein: CASSEGLAGTYEQYF; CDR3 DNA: TGTGCCAGCAGTGAAGGACTAGCGGGAACCTACGAGCAGTACTTC
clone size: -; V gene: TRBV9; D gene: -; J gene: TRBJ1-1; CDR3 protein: CASSGRRGTEAFF; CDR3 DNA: TGTGCCAGCAGCGGTAGACGGGGGACTGAAGCTTTCTTT
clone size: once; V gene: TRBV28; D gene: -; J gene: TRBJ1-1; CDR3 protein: CASSLAISRVSGAFF; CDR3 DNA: TGTGCCAGCAGTTTGGCAATCAGTCGGGTTTCTGGAGCTTTCTTT
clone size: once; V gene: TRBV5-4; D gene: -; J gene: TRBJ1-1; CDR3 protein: CASSPQDFPEAFF; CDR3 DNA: TGTGCCAGCAGCCCCCAGGACTTCCCCGAAGCTTTCTTT
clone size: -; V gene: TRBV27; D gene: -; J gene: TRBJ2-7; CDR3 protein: CASSPGTRSYEQYF; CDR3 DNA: TGTGCCAGCAGCCCCGGGACACGCTCCTACGAGCAGTACTTC
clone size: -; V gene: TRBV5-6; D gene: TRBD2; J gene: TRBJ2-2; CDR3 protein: CASSLGASGTGELFF; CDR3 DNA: TGTGCCAGCAGCTTGGGGGCTAGCGGGACCGGGGAGCTGTTTTTT
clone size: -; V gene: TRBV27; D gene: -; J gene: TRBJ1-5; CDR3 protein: CASSLSGPGSNQPQHF; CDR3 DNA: TGTGCCAGCAGTTTATCAGGGCCGGGAAGCAATCAGCCCCAGCATTTT
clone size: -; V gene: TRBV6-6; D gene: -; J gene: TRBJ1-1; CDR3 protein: CASGLGASTEAFF; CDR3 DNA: TGTGCCAGCGGCCTGGGGGCGAGCACTGAAGCTTTCTTT
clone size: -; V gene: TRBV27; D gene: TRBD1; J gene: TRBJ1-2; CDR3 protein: CASSLDRDRSYGYTF; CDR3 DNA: TGTGCCAGCAGTTTAGACAGGGATCGTAGCTATGGCTACACCTTC
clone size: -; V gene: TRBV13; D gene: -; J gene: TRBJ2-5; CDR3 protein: CASSSGKETQYF; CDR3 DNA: TGTGCCAGCAGCAGCGGAAAAGAGACCCAGTACTTC
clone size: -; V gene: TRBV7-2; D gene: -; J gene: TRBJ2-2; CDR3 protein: CASSLRRGFGELFF; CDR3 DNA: TGTGCCAGCAGCTTAAGAAGGGGGTTCGGGGAGCTGTTTTTT